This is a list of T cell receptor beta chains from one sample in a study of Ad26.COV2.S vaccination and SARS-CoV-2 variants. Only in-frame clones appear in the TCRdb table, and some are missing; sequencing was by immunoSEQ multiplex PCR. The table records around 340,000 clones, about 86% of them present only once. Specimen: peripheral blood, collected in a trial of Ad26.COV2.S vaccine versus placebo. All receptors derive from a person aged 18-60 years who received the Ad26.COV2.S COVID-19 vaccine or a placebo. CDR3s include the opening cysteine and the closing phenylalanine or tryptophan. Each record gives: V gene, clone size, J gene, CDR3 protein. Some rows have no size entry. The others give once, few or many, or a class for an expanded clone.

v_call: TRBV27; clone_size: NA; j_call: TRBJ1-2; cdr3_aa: CASSRQGGYGYTF
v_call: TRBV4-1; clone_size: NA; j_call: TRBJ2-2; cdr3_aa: CASSQPGLAGSNTGELFF
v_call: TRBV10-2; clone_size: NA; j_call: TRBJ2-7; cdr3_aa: CASSETVGAIYEQYF
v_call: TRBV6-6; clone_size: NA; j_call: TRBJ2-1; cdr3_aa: CASSPALDYDSYNEQFF
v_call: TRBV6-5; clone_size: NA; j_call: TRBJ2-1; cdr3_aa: CASSFAGPYNEQFF
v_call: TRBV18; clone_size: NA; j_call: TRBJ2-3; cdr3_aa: CASSTQTDTQYF
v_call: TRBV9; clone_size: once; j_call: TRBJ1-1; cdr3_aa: CASSPIIAGGFTEAFF
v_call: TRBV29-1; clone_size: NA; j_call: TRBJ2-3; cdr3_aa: CSAGGTSGGADTQYF
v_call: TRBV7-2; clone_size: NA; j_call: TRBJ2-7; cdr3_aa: CASSSPPGQGYEQYF
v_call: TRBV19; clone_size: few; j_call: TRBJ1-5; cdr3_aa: CASSLLGGAEQPQHF
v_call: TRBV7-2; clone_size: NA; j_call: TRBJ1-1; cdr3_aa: CASSLARQRNTEAFF
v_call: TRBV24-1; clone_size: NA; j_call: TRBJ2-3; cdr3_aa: CATSDSVVSTDTQYF
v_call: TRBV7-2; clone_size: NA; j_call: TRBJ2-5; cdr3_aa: CASSFRGRPETQYF
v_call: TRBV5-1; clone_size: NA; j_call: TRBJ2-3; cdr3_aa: CASSSRDFDNTQYF
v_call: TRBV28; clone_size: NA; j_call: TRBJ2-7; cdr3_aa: CATADRYEQYF
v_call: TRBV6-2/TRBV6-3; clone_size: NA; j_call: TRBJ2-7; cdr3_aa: CASSPGISSAYEQYF
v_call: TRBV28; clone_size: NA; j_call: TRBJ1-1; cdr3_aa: CASSPAFSQGNTEAFF
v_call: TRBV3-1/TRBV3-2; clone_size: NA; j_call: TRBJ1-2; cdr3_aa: CASSQERQARRGYTF
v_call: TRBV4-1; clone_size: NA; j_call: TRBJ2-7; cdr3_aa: CASSQGGGLYEQYF
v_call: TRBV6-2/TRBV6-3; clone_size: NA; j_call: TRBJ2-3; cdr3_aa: CASSPDTTDTQYF
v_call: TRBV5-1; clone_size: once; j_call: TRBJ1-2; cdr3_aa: CASSPGWTENYGYTF
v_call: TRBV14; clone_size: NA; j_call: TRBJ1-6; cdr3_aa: CASSQSTGVDYNSPLHF
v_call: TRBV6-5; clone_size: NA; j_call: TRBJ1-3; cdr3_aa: CASSLGGSGNTIYF
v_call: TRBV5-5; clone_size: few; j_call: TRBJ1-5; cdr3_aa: CASSRGVVVNQPQHF
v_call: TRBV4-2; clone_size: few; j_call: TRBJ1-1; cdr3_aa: CASSPNPTTGDMNTEAFF
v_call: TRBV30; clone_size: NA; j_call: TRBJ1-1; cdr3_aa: CAWSVGIGTEAFF
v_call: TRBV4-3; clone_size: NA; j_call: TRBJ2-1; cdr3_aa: CASSQALLAGGSNEQFF